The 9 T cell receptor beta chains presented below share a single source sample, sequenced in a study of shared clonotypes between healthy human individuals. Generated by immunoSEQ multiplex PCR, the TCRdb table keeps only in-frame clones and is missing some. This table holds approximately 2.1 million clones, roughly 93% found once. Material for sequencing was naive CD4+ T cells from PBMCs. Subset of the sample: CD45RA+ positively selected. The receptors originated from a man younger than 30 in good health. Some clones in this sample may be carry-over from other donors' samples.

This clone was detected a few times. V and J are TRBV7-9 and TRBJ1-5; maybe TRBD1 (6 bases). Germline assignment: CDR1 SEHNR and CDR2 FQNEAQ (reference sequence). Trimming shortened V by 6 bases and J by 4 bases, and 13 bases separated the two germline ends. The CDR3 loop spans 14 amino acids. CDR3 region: CASSPTGRNQPQHF. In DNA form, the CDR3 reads TGTGCCAGCAGTCCTACAGGGAGAAATCAGCCCCAGCATTTT.

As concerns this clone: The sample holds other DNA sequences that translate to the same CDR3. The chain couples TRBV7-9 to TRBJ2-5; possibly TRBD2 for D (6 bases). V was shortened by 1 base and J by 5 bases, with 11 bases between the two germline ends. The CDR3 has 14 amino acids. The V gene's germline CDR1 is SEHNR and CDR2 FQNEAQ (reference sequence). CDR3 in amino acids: CASSLVGGRETQYF. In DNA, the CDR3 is TGTGCCAGCAGCTTAGTGGGGGGACGGGAGACCCAGTACTTC.

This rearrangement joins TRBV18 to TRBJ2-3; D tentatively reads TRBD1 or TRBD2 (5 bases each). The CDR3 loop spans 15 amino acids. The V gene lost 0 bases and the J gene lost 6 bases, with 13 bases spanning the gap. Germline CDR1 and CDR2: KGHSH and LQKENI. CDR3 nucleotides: TGTGCCAGCTCACCACCGGCAGGGAGCCCGGATACGCAGTATTTT. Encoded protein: CASSPPAGSPDTQYF.

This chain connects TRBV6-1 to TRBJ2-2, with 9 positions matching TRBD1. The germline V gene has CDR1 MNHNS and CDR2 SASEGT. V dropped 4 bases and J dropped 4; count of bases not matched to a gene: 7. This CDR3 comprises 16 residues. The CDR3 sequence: CASSGGQGLLTGELFF. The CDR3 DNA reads TGTGCCAGCAGTGGGGGACAGGGTTTACTCACCGGGGAGCTGTTTTTT.

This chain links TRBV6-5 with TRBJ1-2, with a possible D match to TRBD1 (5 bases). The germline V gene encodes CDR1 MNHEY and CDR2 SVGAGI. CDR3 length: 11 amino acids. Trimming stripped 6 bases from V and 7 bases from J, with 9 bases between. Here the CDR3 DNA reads TGTGCCAGCAGGGGGCTGGGTGGCTACACCTTC. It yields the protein CASRGLGGYTF.

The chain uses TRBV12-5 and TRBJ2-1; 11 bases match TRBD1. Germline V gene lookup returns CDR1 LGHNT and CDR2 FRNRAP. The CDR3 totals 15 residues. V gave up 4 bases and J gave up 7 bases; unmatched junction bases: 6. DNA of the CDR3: TGTGCTAGTGGTTCCGGGACAGGGGGTTTGAATGAGCAGTTCTTC. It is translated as CASGSGTGGLNEQFF.

In nucleotides, the CDR3 is TGTGCCAGCGGTAGACAGGGGGAGAACGAGCAGTACTTC. Its protein is CASGRQGENEQYF. The chain uses TRBV9 and TRBJ2-7, with TRBD1 identical over 9 bases. The CDR3 sequence is 13 residues long. Per the germline V gene, CDR1 is SGDLS and CDR2 is YYNGEE. V shed 7 bases, J shed 5 bases, and the junction held 7 bases outside the gene matches. Using reference TRBV9 and TRBJ2-7 for the parts outside the CDR3, the full variable domain is DSGVTQTPKHLITATGQRVTLRCSPRSGDLSVYWYQQSLDQGLQFLIQYYNGEERAKGNILERFSAQQFPDLHSELNLSSLELGDSALYFCASGRQGENEQYFGPGTRLTVT.

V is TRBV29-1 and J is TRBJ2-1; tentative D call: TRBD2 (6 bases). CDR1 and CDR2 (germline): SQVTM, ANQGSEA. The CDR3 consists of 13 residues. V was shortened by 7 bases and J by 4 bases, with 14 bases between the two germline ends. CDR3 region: CSAGGLDYNEQFF. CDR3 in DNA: TGCAGCGCCGGGGGACTCGATTACAATGAGCAGTTCTTC.

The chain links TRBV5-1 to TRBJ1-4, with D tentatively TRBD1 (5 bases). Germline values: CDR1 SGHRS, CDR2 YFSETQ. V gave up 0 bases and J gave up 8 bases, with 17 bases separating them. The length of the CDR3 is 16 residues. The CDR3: CASSLVEGRVGEKLFF. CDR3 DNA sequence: TGCGCCAGCAGCTTGGTGGAGGGACGGGTAGGCGAAAAACTGTTTTTT.